The subject of this entry is one T cell receptor (beta chain). Its antigen has not been determined. Per-nucleotide qualities are absent, and no much larger clonotype sits a single base away. The source of the sample is a study of T-cell memory formation after mild COVID-19 (dated by TCRdb to about 2021). Context from the whole study: TCR sequence clusters from the two donors were found to be largely donor specific. Longitudinal TCRalpha and TCRbeta repertoire sequencing tracked T-cell clones expanding and contracting after mild COVID-19 in two donors. The cohort comprised two young, previously healthy adult volunteers, one female and one male.

CDR3 length: 15 amino acids, cysteine to phenylalanine. Just CDR3 DNA is preserved here, 45 bases in frame from base 1. At the junction V is shortened by 1 base and J by 0 bases, with 6 bases in between. CDR1 is given as SGHAT and CDR2 as FQDESV, both from the germline V gene (reference sequence). Overall study outcomes, separate from this receptor: Contracting CD4+ clones appeared mostly in the CM and EM memory subsets, whereas CD8+ clones were enriched in EMRA. The study included only a couple of mild cases, and larger cohorts that include severe cases with pre-infection samples were judged to be necessary. Some responding clones were found in pre-infection memory, which suggests that pre-existing cross-reactive memory T cells took part in the SARS-CoV-2 response. Balanced CD4/CD8 phenotypes were observed for clones contracting from day 15 to 85, whereas a bias towards CD4+ was observed for a second wave of clones expanding from day 15 to 37. SARS-CoV-2 specificity of the second-wave clones peaking on day 37 was not confirmed.

Data came from an Illumina NovaSeq 6000. TCRalpha and TCRbeta cDNA libraries were built by 5'RACE with constant-segment primers, adding sample barcodes and unique molecular identifiers. RNA was extracted from every sample with Trizol reagent. Amplification of the libraries took two PCR steps, and the second step added a second sample barcode plus Illumina TruSeq adapters. Sequencing of the libraries was done on an Illumina NovaSeq, producing 2 x 150 bp paired-end reads. The study's own analysis went as follows. The reads were demultiplexed and collapsed into UMI-guided consensus sequences using migec v1.2.7. Using mixcr v2.1.11, UMI consensuses were aligned to TRA and TRB V and J templates and then assembled into clonotypes. Expanded or contracted clonotypes were those called significant by both edgeR and NoisET, with noise models trained on biological replicates. For edgeR calls, the cutoffs were a false discovery rate-adjusted p below 0.01 and a log2 fold-change threshold of 1. As an exploratory analysis of dynamics, max-normalized trajectories of the 1000 most abundant clonotypes were examined by PCA with hierarchical clustering. Separately sequenced CD4+ and CD8+ repertoires were used to assign a CD4 or CD8 phenotype to each responding clone. The public reads were reanalyzed by TCRdb: fastp trimming at Q25, MiXCR alignment, in-frame beta chains only. Entries are consolidated by CDR3 protein sequence, retaining the most common genes and DNA. The V and J calls follow TCRdb's processing rather than the paper's. The sample contains approximately 340,000 distinct CDR3 sequences, 10% to 15% of them found a single time. In total, the top ten clones hold over 20% of the sample.

PBMCs were isolated by Ficoll-Paque density gradient centrifugation. The sequence came from a young man who had mild COVID-19 (a few samples of this study predate the infection). The sample titles of this study are shuffled in the database, so cell type and time point are left out; the donor was told from shared clones. Sequenced input: PBMCs or a T cell subset sorted from them (not recorded which). This receptor chain uses TRBV11-1 and TRBJ2-2, with the D gene not confidently named. This receptor carries the CDR3 CASSLGHTNTGELFF. The DNA reads TGTGCCAGCAGCTTAGGGCACACGAACACCGGGGAGCTGTTTTTT.